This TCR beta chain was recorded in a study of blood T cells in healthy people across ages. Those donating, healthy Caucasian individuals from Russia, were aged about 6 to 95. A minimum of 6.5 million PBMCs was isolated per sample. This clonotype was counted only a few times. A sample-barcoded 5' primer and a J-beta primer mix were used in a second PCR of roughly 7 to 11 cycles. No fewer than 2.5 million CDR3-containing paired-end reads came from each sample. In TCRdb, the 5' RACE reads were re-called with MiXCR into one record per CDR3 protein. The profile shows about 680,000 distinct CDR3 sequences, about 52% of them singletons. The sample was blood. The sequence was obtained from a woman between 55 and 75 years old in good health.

CDR3 in amino acids: CASSPKGQLHEQYF. In nucleotides, the CDR3 is TGTGCCAGCAGTCCAAAGGGACAGTTGCACGAGCAGTACTTC. J is TRBJ2-7 and V is TRBV7-2; 7 nucleotides align to TRBD1. Germline V gene lookup returns CDR1 SGHTA and CDR2 FQGNSA. V lost 6 bases to trimming and J lost 5 bases; unmatched junction nucleotides: 10. The CDR3 contains 14 residues.